These T cell receptor beta chains were read from a single sample in a study of regulatory T cells in long-lasting Graves disease. TCRdb re-derived calls from the multiplex PCR reads in MiXCR, one entry per CDR3 protein. The sample carries about 460,000 distinct CDR3 sequences, approximately 14% recorded once. The same specimen was also included in a second study, on T cells in Graves' hyperthyroidism and ophthalmopathy.

The sequences come from peripheral blood mononuclear cells (PBMCs), collected at new diagnosis, from a patient treated with antithyroid drugs. All receptors derive from a woman between 45 and 65 years old with Graves disease. Both conserved end residues are part of each CDR3. Fields, in order: clone size, V gene, J gene, CDR3 protein. Part of the rows lack a size; the others show once, few, many or a class for expanded clones.

abundance: many; v_gene: TRBV6-1; j_gene: TRBJ2-2; CDR3aa: CASTLRGLGGELFF
abundance: many; v_gene: TRBV27; j_gene: TRBJ2-1; CDR3aa: CASSLTSIYEQFF
abundance: -; v_gene: TRBV29-1; j_gene: TRBJ2-2; CDR3aa: CSVEEKVYGELFF
abundance: many; v_gene: TRBV18; j_gene: TRBJ2-5; CDR3aa: CASSPQAEETQYF
abundance: -; v_gene: TRBV30; j_gene: TRBJ2-5; CDR3aa: CAWKETGGETQYF
abundance: many; v_gene: TRBV18; j_gene: TRBJ2-1; CDR3aa: CASSRGTSGNEQFF
abundance: many; v_gene: TRBV7-6; j_gene: TRBJ2-3; CDR3aa: CASSSPGGVTDTQYF
abundance: many; v_gene: TRBV6-1; j_gene: TRBJ2-7; CDR3aa: CASSEGQTPYEQYF
abundance: -; v_gene: TRBV20-1; j_gene: TRBJ1-3; CDR3aa: CSARDDQGTGNTIYF
abundance: -; v_gene: TRBV5-5; j_gene: TRBJ2-3; CDR3aa: CASSSPDGLDITDTQYF
abundance: many; v_gene: TRBV28; j_gene: TRBJ2-5; CDR3aa: CASSEGREETQYF
abundance: -; v_gene: TRBV7-9; j_gene: TRBJ1-4; CDR3aa: CASATGAVEEKLFF
abundance: few; v_gene: TRBV29-1; j_gene: TRBJ2-7; CDR3aa: CSVEGGQGLGDYEQYF
abundance: once; v_gene: TRBV2; j_gene: TRBJ2-1; CDR3aa: CASSEDLAGGSYNEQFF
abundance: few; v_gene: TRBV27; j_gene: TRBJ1-6; CDR3aa: CASSAIGPLHF
abundance: many; v_gene: TRBV7-6; j_gene: TRBJ2-1; CDR3aa: CASSLDDNEQFF
abundance: many; v_gene: TRBV11-2; j_gene: TRBJ2-3; CDR3aa: CASSLLAGPPTDTQYF
abundance: many; v_gene: TRBV28; j_gene: TRBJ2-3; CDR3aa: CASNPQPGPSTDTQYF